This T cell receptor beta chain was sequenced during a study of tumor-infiltrating lymphocytes in primary liver carcinoma. Study information: Patients underwent resection of primary liver carcinoma. Men as well as women, aged 30 to 69 years, made up the patients. Productive TCRbeta read yields ran from roughly 3.9 to 6.8 million per sample and were similar between tissues. Regarding the study as a whole: Researchers did not compare CD4+ and CD8+ repertoires, as samples were bulk unsorted.

On this clonotype itself: Its matching antigen is unknown. A junction boundary mismatches the germline segment, possibly from a read error.

A constant-region primer served to make TCR beta cDNA from around 500 ng total RNA. Libraries of TCR beta came from three nested multiplex PCR rounds with slightly modified ARM-PCR. Each CDR3 protein is one row after TCRdb ran MiXCR on the multiplex PCR reads. This repertoire shows about 300,000 distinct CDR3 sequences, roughly 60% found once; its top ten account for roughly 8.9%. Germline DNA was also extracted, while the blood RNA originated from unsorted whole blood. The source material was peripheral blood. This clonotype was obtained from a man in his forties or fifties with primary liver carcinoma and hepatitis B virus infection.

CDR3 protein: CASSRTGDYDGYTF. CDR3 nucleotides: TGTGCCAGCTCACGGACAGGGGACTATGATGGCTACACTTTC. This sequence joins TRBV12-3 or TRBV12-4 and TRBJ1-2, with TRBD1 identical over 9 bases. This CDR3 is 14 amino acids long.